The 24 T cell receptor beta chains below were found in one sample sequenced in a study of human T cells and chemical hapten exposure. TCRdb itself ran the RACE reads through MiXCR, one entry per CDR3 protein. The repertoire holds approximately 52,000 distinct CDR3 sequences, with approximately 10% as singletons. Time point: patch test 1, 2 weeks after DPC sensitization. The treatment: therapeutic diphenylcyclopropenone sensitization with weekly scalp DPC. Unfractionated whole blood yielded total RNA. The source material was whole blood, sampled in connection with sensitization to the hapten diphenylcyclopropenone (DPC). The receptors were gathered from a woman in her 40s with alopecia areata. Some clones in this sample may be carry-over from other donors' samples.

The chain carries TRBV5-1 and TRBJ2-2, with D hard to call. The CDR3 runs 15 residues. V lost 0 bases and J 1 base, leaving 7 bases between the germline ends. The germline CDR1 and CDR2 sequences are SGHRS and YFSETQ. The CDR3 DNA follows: TGCGCCAGCAGCTTGGCGGGTCAGAACACCGGGGAGCTGTTTTTT. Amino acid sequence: CASSLAGQNTGELFF.

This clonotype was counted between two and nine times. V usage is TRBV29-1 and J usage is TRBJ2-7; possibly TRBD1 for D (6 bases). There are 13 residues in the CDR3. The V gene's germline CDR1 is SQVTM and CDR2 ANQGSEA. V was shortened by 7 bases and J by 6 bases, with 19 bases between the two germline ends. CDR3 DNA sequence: TGCAGCGGGACCGCGGACAGTAAGGGCGAGCAGTACTTC. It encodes CSGTADSKGEQYF.

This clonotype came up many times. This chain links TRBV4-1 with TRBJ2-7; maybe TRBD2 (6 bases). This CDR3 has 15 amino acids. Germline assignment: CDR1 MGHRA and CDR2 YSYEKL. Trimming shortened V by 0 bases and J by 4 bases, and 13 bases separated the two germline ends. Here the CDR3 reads CASSQDGGDWYEQYF. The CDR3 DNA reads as TGCGCCAGCAGCCAAGACGGGGGTGATTGGTACGAGCAGTACTTC.

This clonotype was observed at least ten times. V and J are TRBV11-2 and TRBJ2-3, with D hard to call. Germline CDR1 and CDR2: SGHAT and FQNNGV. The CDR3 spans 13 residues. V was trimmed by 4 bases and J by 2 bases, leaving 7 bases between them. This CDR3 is CASSWRHTDTQYF. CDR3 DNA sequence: TGTGCCAGCAGCTGGCGGCACACAGATACGCAGTATTTT.

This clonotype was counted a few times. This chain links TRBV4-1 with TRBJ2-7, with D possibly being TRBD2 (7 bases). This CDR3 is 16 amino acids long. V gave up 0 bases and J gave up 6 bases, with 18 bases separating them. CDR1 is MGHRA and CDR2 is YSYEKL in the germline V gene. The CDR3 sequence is CASSQDGGASRGEQYF. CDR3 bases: TGCGCCAGCAGCCAAGATGGGGGGGCATCTCGGGGCGAGCAGTACTTC.

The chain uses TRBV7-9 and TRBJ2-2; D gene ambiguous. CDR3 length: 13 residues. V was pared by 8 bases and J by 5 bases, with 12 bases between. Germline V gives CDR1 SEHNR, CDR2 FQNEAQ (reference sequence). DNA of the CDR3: TGTGCCAGCCAAGTCCGGTCAACCGGGGAGCTGTTTTTT. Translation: CASQVRSTGELFF.

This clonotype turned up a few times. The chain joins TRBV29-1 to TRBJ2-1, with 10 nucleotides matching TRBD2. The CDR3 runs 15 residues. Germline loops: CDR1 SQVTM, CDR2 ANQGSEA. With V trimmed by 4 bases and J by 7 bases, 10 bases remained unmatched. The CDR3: CSVGSSGGPWNEQFF. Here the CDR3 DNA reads TGCAGCGTTGGGTCTAGCGGGGGCCCCTGGAATGAGCAGTTCTTC.

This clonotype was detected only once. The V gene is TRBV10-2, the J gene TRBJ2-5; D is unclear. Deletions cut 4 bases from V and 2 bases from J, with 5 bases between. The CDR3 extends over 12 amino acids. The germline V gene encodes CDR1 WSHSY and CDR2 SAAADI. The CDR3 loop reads CASSAPQETQYF. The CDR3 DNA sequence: TGCGCCAGCAGTGCCCCTCAAGAGACCCAGTACTTC.

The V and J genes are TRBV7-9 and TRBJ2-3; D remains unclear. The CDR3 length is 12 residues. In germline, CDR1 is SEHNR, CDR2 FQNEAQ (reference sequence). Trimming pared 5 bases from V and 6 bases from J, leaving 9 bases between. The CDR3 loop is CASSAARDTQYF. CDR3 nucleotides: TGTGCCAGCAGCGCAGCGAGGGATACGCAGTATTTT.

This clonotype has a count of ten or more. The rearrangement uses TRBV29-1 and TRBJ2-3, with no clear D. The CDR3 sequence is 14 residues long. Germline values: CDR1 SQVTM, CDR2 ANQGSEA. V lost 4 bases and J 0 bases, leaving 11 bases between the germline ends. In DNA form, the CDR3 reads TGCAGCGTTGCCACCCGGATTAGCACAGATACGCAGTATTTT. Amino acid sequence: CSVATRISTDTQYF.

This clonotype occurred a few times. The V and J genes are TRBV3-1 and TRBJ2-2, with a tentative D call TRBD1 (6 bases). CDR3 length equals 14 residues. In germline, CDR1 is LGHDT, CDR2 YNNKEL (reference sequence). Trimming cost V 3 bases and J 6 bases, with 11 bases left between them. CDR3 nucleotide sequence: TGTGCCAGCAGCCAGAACACAGGGTCCGGGGAGCTGTTTTTT. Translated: CASSQNTGSGELFF.

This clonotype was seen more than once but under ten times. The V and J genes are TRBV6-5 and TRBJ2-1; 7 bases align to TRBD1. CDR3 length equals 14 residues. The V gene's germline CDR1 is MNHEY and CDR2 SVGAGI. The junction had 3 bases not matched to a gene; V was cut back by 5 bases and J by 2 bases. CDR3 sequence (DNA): TGTGCCAGCAGTAACCAGGGGGCCTACAATGAGCAGTTCTTC. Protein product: CASSNQGAYNEQFF.

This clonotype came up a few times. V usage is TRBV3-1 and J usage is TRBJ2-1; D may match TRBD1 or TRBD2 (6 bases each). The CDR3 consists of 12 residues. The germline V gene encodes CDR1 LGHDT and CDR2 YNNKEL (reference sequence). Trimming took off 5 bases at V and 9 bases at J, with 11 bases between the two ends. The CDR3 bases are TGTGCCAGCAGCTGGGGGGCGGGTGAGCAGTTCTTC. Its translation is CASSWGAGEQFF.

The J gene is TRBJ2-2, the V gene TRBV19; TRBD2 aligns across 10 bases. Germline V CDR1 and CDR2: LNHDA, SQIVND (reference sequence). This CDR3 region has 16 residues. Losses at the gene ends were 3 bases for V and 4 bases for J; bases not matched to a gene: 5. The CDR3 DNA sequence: TGTGCCAGTAGTATTTGGGCTAGCGGGAGCACCGGGGAGCTGTTTTTT. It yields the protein CASSIWASGSTGELFF.

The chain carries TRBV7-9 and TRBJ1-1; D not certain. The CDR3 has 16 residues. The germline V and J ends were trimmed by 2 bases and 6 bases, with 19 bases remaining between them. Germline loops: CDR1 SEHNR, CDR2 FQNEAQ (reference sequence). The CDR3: CASSLRGGTSGAEAFF. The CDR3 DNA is TGTGCCAGCAGCTTACGCGGTGGAACATCCGGGGCTGAAGCTTTCTTT.

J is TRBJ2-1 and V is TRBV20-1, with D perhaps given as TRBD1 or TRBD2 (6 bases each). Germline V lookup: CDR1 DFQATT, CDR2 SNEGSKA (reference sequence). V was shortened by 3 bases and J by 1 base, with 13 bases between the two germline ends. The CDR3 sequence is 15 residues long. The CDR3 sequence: CSAREGVRSYNEQFF. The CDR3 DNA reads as TGCAGTGCTAGGGAGGGGGTCAGGTCCTACAATGAGCAGTTCTTC.

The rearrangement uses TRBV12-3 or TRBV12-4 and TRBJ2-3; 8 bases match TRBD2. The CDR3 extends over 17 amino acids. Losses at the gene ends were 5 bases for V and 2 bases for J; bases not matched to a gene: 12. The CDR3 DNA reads TGTGCCAGCAGTCCTGAAGCGGGGGCCCCCCCCACAGATACGCAGTATTTT. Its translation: CASSPEAGAPPTDTQYF.

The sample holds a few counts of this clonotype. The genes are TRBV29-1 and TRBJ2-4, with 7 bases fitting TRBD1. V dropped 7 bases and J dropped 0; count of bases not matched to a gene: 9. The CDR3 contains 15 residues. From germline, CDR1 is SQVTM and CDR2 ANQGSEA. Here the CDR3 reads CSAADRAIAKNIQYF. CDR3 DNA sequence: TGCAGCGCCGCCGACAGGGCCATAGCCAAAAACATTCAGTACTTC.

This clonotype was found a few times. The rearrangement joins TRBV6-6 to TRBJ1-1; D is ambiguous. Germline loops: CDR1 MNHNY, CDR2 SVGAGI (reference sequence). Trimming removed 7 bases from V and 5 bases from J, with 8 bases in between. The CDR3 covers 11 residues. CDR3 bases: TGTGCCAGCACCCCGGGGACTGAAGCTTTCTTT. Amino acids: CASTPGTEAFF.

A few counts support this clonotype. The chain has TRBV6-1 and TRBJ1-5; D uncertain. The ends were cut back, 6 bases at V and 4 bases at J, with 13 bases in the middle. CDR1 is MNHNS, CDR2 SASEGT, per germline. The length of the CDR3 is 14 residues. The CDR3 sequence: CASRNRALNQPQHF. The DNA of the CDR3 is TGTGCCAGCAGGAACCGGGCTCTAAATCAGCCCCAGCATTTT.

CDR3 DNA: TGTGCCAGCAGACGTGGGACAGGGAACACCGGGGAGCTGTTTTTT. Translating it yields CASRRGTGNTGELFF. The chain uses TRBV7-9 and TRBJ2-2; 8 positions match TRBD1. Germline V lookup: CDR1 SEHNR, CDR2 FQNEAQ (reference sequence). The trim removed 6 bases at V and 1 base at J, leaving 4 bases unmatched. The CDR3 is 15 amino acids.

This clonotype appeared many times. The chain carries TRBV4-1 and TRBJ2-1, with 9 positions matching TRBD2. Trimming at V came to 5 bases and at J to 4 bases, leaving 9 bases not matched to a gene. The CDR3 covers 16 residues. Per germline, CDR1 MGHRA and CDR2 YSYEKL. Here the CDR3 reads CASSERGTSSYNEQFF. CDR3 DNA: TGCGCCAGCAGCGAGAGGGGGACTAGCAGTTACAATGAGCAGTTCTTC.

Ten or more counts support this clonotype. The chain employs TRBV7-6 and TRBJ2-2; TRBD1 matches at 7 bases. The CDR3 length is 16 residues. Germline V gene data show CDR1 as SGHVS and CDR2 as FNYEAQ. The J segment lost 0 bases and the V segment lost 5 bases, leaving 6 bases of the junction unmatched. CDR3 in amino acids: CASSPRQGANTGELFF. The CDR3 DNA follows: TGTGCCAGCAGCCCGCGACAGGGCGCGAACACCGGGGAGCTGTTTTTT.

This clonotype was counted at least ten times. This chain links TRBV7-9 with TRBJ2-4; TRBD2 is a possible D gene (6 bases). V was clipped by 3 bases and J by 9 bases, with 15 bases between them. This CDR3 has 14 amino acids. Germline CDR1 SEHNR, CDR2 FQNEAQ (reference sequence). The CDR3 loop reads CASSFPGRRGIQYF. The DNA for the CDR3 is TGTGCCAGCAGCTTTCCAGGGCGGAGGGGCATTCAGTACTTC.